Included here is one T cell receptor (beta chain) sequence, with context. The antigen remains undetermined. This record belongs to a study of neurological immune-mediated disorders. Study-level findings and limits: Expansion of TCR clones was greatest in HTLV-1-associated myelopathy and smallest in multiple sclerosis, where it fell below that of healthy controls.

Via MiXCR, TCRdb re-called the 5' RACE reads, giving one row per CDR3 protein. Here the sample spans roughly 100,000 distinct CDR3 sequences, 10% to 14% being singletons. The time point is: longitudinal time-point 3. This CDR3 region has 13 residues. Trimming stripped 6 bases from V and 4 bases from J, with 12 bases between. Sequenced: PBMCs. This sequence originates from a female donor with HTLV-1-associated myelopathy (HAM/TSP). V is TRBV12-3 or TRBV12-4 and J is TRBJ1-1, with D perhaps matching TRBD1 (6 bases). DNA of the CDR3: TGTGCCAGCAGCTCGCGGGACACCACTGAAGCTTTCTTT. This sequence encodes CASSSRDTTEAFF.